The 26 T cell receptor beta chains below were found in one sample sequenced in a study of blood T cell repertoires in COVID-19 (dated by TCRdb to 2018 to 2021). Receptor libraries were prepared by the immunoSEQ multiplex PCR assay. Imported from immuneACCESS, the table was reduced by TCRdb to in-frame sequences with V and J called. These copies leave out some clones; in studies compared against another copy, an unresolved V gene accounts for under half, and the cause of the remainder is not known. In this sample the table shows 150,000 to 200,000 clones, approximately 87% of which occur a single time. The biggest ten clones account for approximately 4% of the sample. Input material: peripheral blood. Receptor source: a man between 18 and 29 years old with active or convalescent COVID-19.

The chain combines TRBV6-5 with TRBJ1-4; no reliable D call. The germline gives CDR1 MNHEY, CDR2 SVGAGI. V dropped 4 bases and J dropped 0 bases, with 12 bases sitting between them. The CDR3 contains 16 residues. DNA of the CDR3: TGTGCCAGCAGTTCTCAACGGACTGCAACTAATGAAAAACTGTTTTTT. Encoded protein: CASSSQRTATNEKLFF.

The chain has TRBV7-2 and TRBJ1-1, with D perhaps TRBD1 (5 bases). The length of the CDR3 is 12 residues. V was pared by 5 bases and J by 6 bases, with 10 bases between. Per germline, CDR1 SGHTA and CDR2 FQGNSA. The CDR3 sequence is CASSRDFPEAFF. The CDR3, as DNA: TGTGCCAGCAGCCGGGACTTTCCTGAAGCTTTCTTT.

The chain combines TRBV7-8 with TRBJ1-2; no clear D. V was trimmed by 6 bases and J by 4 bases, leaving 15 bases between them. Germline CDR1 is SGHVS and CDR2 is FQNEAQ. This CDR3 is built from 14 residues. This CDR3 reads CASSPIDILYGYTF. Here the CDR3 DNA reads TGTGCCAGCAGTCCCATTGACATACTCTATGGCTACACCTTC.

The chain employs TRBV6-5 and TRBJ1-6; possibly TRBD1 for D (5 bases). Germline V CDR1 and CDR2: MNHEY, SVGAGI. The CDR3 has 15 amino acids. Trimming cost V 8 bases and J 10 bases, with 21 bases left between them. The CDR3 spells CASGTEGFRASPLHF. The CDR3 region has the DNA TGTGCCAGCGGCACGGAGGGGTTCAGGGCCTCACCCCTCCACTTT.

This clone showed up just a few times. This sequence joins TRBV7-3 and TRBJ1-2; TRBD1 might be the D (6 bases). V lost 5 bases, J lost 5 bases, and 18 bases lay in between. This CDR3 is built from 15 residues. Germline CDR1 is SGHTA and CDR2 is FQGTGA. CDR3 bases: TGTGCCAGCAGCCCGGGGGGCCTTAGGAAGTATGGCTACACCTTC. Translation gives CASSPGGLRKYGYTF.

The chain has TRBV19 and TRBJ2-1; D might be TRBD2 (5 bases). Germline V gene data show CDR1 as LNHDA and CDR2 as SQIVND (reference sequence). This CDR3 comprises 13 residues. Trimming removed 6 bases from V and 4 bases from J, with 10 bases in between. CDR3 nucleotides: TGTGCCAGTAGCCCTACGGGGTACAATGAGCAGTTCTTC. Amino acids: CASSPTGYNEQFF. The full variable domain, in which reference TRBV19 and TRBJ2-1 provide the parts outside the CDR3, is DGGITQSPKYLFRKEGQNVTLSCEQNLNHDAMYWYRQDPGQGLRLIYYSQIVNDFQKGDIAEGYSVSREKKESFPLTVTSAQKNPTAFYLCASSPTGYNEQFFGPGTRLTVL.

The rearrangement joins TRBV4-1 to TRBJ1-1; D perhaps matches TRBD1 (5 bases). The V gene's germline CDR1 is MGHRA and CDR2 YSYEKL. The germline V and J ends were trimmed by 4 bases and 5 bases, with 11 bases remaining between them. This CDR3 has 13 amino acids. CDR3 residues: CASSLTRVTEAFF. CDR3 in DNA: TGCGCCAGCAGCCTGACCAGGGTTACTGAAGCTTTCTTT.

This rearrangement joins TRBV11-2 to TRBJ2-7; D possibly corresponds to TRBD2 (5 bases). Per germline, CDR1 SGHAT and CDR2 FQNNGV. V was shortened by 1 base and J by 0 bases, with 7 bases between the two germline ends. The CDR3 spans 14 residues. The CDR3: CASSLGGYSYEQYV. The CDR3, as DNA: TGTGCCAGCAGCTTAGGAGGGTACTCCTACGAGCAGTACGTC.

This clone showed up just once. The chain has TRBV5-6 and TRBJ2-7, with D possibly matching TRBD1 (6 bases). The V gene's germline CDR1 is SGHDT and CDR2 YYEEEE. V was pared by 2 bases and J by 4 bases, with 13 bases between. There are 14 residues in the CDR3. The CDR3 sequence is CASSFRSGAYEQYV. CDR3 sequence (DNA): TGTGCCAGCAGCTTCAGATCAGGGGCTTACGAGCAGTACGTC.

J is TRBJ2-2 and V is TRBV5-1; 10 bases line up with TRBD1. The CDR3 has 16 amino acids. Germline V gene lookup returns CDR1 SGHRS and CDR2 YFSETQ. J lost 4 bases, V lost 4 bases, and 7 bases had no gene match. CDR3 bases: TGCGCCAGCAGCGACCAAGGGACAGGGGTCACCGGGGAGCTGTTTTTT. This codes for CASSDQGTGVTGELFF.

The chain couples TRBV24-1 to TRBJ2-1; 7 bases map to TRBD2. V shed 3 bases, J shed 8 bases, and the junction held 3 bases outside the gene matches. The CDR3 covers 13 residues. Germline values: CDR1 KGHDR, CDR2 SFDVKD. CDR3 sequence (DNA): TGTGCCACCAGTGATCGGGAGGTGTATGAGCAGTTCTTC. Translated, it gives CATSDREVYEQFF.

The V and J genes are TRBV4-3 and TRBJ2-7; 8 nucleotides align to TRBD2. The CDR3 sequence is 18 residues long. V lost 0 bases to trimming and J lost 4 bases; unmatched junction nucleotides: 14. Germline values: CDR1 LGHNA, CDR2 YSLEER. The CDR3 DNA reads TGCGCCAGCAGCCAAGATCGGGACGCGGGAGGATGGGCATACGAGCAGTACTTC. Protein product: CASSQDRDAGGWAYEQYF.

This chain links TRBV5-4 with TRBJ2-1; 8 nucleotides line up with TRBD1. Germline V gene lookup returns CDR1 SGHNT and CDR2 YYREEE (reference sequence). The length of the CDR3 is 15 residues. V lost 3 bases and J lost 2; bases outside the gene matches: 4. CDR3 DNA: TGTGCCAGCAGCTCCGGACAGGGCACCTACAATGAGCAGTTCTTC. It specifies CASSSGQGTYNEQFF.

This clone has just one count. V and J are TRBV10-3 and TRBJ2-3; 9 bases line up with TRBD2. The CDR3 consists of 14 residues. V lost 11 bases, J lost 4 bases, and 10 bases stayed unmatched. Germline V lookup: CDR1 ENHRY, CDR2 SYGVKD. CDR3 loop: CASRGGLGADTQYF. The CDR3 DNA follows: TGTGCCTCGCGGGGGGGCCTTGGCGCAGATACGCAGTATTTT.

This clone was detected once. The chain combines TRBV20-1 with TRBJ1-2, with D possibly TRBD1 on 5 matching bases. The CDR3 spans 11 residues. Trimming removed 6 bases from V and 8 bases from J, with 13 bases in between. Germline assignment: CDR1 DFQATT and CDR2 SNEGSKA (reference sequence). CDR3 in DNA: TGCAGTGCCACCCTGGGGGGGGGCTACACCTTC. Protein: CSATLGGGYTF.

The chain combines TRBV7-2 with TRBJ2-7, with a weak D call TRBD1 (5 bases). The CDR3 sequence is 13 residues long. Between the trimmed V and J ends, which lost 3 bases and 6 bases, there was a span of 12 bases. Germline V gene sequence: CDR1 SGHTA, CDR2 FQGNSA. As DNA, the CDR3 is TGTGCCAGCAGCTTGGGGCCGCAGACCGAGCAGTACTTC. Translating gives CASSLGPQTEQYF.

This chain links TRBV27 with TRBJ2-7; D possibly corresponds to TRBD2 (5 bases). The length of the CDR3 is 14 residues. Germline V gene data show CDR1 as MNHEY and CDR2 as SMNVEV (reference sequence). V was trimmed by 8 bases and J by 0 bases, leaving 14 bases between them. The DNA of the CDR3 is TGTGCCAGCCTCGAGACTACCAGCTCCTACGAGCAGTACTTC. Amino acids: CASLETTSSYEQYF.

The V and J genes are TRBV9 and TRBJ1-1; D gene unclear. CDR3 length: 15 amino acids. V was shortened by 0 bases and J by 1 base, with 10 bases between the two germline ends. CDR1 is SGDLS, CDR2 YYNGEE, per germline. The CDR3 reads CASSVGVGGNTEAFF. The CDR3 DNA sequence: TGTGCCAGCAGCGTAGGGGTCGGAGGGAACACTGAAGCTTTCTTT.

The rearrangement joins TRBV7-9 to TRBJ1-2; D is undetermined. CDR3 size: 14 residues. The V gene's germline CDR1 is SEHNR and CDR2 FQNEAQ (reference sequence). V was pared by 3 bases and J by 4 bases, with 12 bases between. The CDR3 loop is CASSFPHGVYGYTF. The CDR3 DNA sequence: TGTGCCAGCAGCTTCCCACACGGGGTCTATGGCTACACCTTC.

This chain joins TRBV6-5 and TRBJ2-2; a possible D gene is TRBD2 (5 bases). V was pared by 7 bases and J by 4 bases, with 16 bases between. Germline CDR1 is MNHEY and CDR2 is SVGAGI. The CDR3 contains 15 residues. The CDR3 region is CASTDGGRPTGELFF. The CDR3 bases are TGTGCCAGCACCGACGGTGGGAGACCCACCGGGGAGCTGTTTTTT.

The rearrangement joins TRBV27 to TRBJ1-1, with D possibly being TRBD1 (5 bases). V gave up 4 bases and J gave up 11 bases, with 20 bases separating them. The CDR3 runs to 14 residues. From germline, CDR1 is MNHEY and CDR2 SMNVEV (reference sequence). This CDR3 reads CASSSMPAKHRAFF. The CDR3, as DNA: TGTGCCAGCAGTTCCATGCCGGCAAAACACAGGGCTTTCTTT.

This CDR3 is CAWSGTGVNQPQHF. The DNA of the CDR3 is TGTGCCTGGAGTGGGACAGGCGTCAATCAGCCCCAGCATTTT. The chain recombines TRBV30 with TRBJ1-5, with 7 nucleotides matching TRBD1. The CDR3 length is 14 residues. The germline V gene encodes CDR1 GTSNPN and CDR2 SVGIG (reference sequence). Trimming cost V 1 base and J 3 bases; bases outside gene matches: 3. Full variable domain (outside the CDR3, taken from reference TRBV30 and TRBJ1-5): SQTIHQWPATLVQPVGSPLSLECTVEGTSNPNLYWYRQAAGRGLQLLFYSVGIGQISSEVPQNLSASRPQDRQFILSSKKLLLSDSGFYLCAWSGTGVNQPQHFGDGTRLSIL.

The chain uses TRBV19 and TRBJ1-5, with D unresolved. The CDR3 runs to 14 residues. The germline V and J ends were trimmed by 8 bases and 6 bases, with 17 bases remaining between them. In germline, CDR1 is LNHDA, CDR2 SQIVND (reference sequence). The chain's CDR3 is CASDYVRVAQPQHF. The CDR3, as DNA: TGTGCCAGTGATTATGTGAGGGTGGCTCAGCCCCAGCATTTT.

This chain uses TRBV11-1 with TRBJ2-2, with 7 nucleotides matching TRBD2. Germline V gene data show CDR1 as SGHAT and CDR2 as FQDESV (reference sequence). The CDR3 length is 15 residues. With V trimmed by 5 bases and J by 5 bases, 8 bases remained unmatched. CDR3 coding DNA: TGTGCCAGCAGCCTTCCGGGACTAATGACCGGGGAGCTGTTTTTT. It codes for CASSLPGLMTGELFF.

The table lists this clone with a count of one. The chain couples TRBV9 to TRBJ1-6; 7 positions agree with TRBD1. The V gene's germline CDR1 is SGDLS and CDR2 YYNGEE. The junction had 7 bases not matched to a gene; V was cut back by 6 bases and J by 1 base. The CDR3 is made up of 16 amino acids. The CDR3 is CASTRGGSSYNSPLHF. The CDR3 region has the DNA TGTGCCAGCACCCGAGGGGGCAGTTCCTATAATTCACCCCTCCACTTT.

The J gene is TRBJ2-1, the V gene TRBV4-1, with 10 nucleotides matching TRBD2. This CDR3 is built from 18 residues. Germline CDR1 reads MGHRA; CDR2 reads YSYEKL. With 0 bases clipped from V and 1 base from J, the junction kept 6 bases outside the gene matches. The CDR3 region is CASSQEGAGGISYNEQFF. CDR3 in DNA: TGCGCCAGCAGCCAAGAAGGAGCGGGGGGGATATCCTACAATGAGCAGTTCTTC.